Each of the 19 T cell receptor beta chains below was sequenced from the same sample in a study of regulatory T cells in long-lasting Graves disease. The time point: newly diagnosed GD, antithyroid drugs for less than 3 months. PBMC RNA was the source of the TCR library. Library construction for TCR beta used iRepertoire HTBI primers and Arm-PCR of CDR3 regions. A single record per CDR3 protein comes from TCRdb applying MiXCR to the multiplex PCR reads. The table records under 250,000 distinct CDR3 sequences, roughly 19% of them present only once. The sample also formed part of further work on T cells in Graves' hyperthyroidism and ophthalmopathy.

This specimen was peripheral blood mononuclear cells (PBMCs), taken at new diagnosis, from a patient treated with antithyroid drugs. These receptors were collected from a woman in her twenties or thirties with Graves disease.

This clonotype appeared many times. J is TRBJ2-7 and V is TRBV7-3; 8 bases agree with TRBD1. The junction had 3 bases not matched to a gene; V was cut back by 0 bases and J by 5 bases. The CDR3 loop spans 14 amino acids. Germline CDR1 reads SGHTA; CDR2 reads FQGTGA. CDR3 sequence (DNA): TGTGCCAGCAGCTTAACAGGACAGGGCCACGAGCAGTACTTC. It yields the protein CASSLTGQGHEQYF.

This clonotype was seen ten or more times. The J gene is TRBJ1-1, the V gene TRBV7-9; D might be TRBD1 (5 bases). The germline CDR1 and CDR2 sequences are SEHNR and FQNEAQ (reference sequence). The CDR3 has 17 residues. The germline V and J ends were trimmed by 0 bases and 0 bases, with 14 bases remaining between them. CDR3 residues: CASSLAGDLGMNTEAFF. The CDR3 region has the DNA TGTGCCAGCAGCTTAGCGGGGGACCTTGGAATGAACACTGAAGCTTTCTTT.

As regards this clonotype: This could be a read error, since a much larger clone is one nucleotide away. It is likely a read error, because the conserved phenylalanine at the end of the CDR3 is missing. The chain has TRBV5-8 and TRBJ1-5; D gene uncertain. The germline V and J ends were trimmed by 2 bases and 1 base, with 7 bases remaining between them. In germline, CDR1 is SGHTS, CDR2 YDEGEE. This CDR3 spans 14 amino acids. CDR3 sequence (DNA): TGTGCCAGCAGCTTAACACGGAGCAATCAGCCCCAGCATCTT. This translates into CASSLTRSNQPQHL.

This clonotype has ten or more counts. The chain carries TRBV4-1 and TRBJ1-2, with 10 bases that match TRBD1. Germline V gene sequence: CDR1 MGHRA, CDR2 YSYEKL. Trimming cost V 0 bases and J 8 bases; bases outside gene matches: 12. The CDR3 extends over 17 amino acids. CDR3 sequence reads: CASSQEMETGGALGYTF. Here the CDR3 DNA reads TGCGCCAGCAGCCAAGAAATGGAGACAGGGGGCGCGTTGGGCTACACCTTC.

A note on this clonotype: With only one base between it and a far larger clone, this is likely a read error. This chain joins TRBV27 and TRBJ1-4; TRBD1 might be the D (5 bases). CDR1 and CDR2 (germline): MNHEY, SMNVEV (reference sequence). This CDR3 is 16 amino acids long. Here the CDR3 DNA reads TGTGCCAGCAGTTTCGGGCAGCCCGCCTCGGGGGGGAAACTGGTTTTT. As protein: CASSFGQPASGGKLVF.

At least ten counts were recorded for this clonotype. The rearrangement uses TRBV6-2 or TRBV6-3 and TRBJ2-3; D ambiguous. The CDR3 extends over 15 amino acids. Germline CDR1 reads MNHEY; CDR2 reads SVGEGT. V was shortened by 3 bases and J by 2 bases, with 12 bases between the two germline ends. CDR3 DNA: TGTGCCAGCAGTTATATACCCGCCAACACAGATACGCAGTATTTT. This sequence encodes CASSYIPANTDTQYF.

This clonotype was picked up many times. This chain uses TRBV19 with TRBJ1-6, with D unresolved. V shed 4 bases and J shed 9 bases, with 22 bases lying between them. The CDR3 loop spans 17 amino acids. Germline CDR1 LNHDA, CDR2 SQIVND (reference sequence). The DNA for the CDR3 is TGTGCCAGTAGTAAACCCCATCCGGGAACCCTAGGTTCACCCCTCCACTTT. Protein product: CASSKPHPGTLGSPLHF.

About this clonotype itself: A much larger clone lies one base from this, so it may be a read error. The V and J genes are TRBV10-3 and TRBJ1-1; 7 bases line up with TRBD1. The trim removed 8 bases at V and 4 bases at J, leaving 7 bases unmatched. Looked up from germline, CDR1 is ENHRY and CDR2 is SYGVKD. CDR3 size: 13 residues. The CDR3 spells CAICGTETTEAFF. CDR3 nucleotide sequence: TGTGCCATCTGTGGGACAGAGACCACTGAAGCTTTCTTT.

This clonotype was recorded at least ten times. The chain couples TRBV12-3 or TRBV12-4 to TRBJ2-3, with D possibly called TRBD1 or TRBD2 (6 bases each). The CDR3 consists of 14 residues. With 6 bases removed from V and 11 bases from J, the gap between germline ends came to 21 bases. This CDR3 reads CASRTGSSLGGQYF. The CDR3 nucleotides read TGTGCCAGCAGAACAGGGAGCTCGTTGGGGGGGCAGTATTTT.

At least ten counts were recorded for this clonotype. The chain links TRBV11-3 to TRBJ1-3; no clear D gene. The CDR3 runs to 12 residues. Between the trimmed V and J ends, which lost 5 bases and 5 bases, there was a span of 7 bases. Germline assignment: CDR1 SGHNT and CDR2 YENEEA. CDR3 loop: CASSDGRNTIYF. CDR3 DNA: TGTGCCAGCAGCGATGGACGAAACACCATATATTTT.

This clonotype was seen at least ten times. The chain employs TRBV5-1 and TRBJ1-4; a possible D gene is TRBD1 (5 bases). The CDR3 spans 15 residues. Between the trimmed V and J ends, which lost 3 bases and 0 bases, there was a span of 9 bases. Germline-derived CDR1 and CDR2 are SGHRS and YFSETQ. CDR3 sequence: CASSWGRPTNEKLFF. CDR3 DNA: TGCGCCAGCAGCTGGGGGAGACCAACTAATGAAAAACTGTTTTTT. The full variable domain, in which reference TRBV5-1 and TRBJ1-4 provide the parts outside the CDR3, is KAGVTQTPRYLIKTRGQQVTLSCSPISGHRSVSWYQQTPGQGLQFLFEYFSETQRNKGNFPGRFSGRQFSNSRSEMNVSTLELGDSALYLCASSWGRPTNEKLFFGSGTQLSVL.

The table lists this clonotype with many counts. The V gene is TRBV9, the J gene TRBJ2-5, with a tentative D call TRBD1 (5 bases). Germline V gene data show CDR1 as SGDLS and CDR2 as YYNGEE. Trimming left V 4 bases short and J 5 bases short, with 12 bases between. This CDR3 has 13 residues. The CDR3 region has the DNA TGTGCCAGCAGCATCGTGGGGCCGGAGACCCAGTACTTC. Residues: CASSIVGPETQYF.

This clonotype was seen at least ten times. V and J are TRBV20-1 and TRBJ2-7; tentatively, D is TRBD1 or TRBD2 (5 bases each). V was pared by 6 bases and J by 3 bases, with 18 bases between. In germline, CDR1 is DFQATT, CDR2 SNEGSKA (reference sequence). The CDR3 has 14 amino acids. CDR3 sequence reads: CSANRDGGIYEQYF. The CDR3 nucleotides read TGCAGTGCCAATCGGGACGGAGGAATCTACGAGCAGTACTTC.

Many counts were recorded for this clonotype. The rearrangement joins TRBV20-1 to TRBJ1-2; maybe TRBD1 (5 bases). Germline V CDR1 and CDR2: DFQATT, SNEGSKA (reference sequence). V shed 6 bases and J shed 2 bases, with 10 bases lying between them. The CDR3 is 12 residues long. The CDR3 sequence is CSAGRPNYGYTF. The CDR3 DNA is TGCAGTGCGGGACGGCCCAACTATGGCTACACCTTC.

This clonotype has at least ten counts. This CDR3 reads CASSQRDRPDSNQPQHF. CDR3 DNA: TGTGCCAGCAGCCAACGGGACAGGCCCGATAGCAATCAGCCCCAGCATTTT. The chain combines TRBV3-1 with TRBJ1-5; 8 bases align to TRBD1. The V gene's germline CDR1 is LGHDT and CDR2 YNNKEL (reference sequence). The V segment lost 2 bases and the J segment 0 bases; nucleotides outside the gene matches: 6. This CDR3 has 17 residues.

This clonotype was observed many times. The V and J genes are TRBV5-4 and TRBJ2-7; perhaps TRBD1 as D (5 bases). The V end was cut by 0 bases, the J end by 5 bases, with 12 bases between. This CDR3 contains 14 residues. The germline V gene has CDR1 SGHNT and CDR2 YYREEE (reference sequence). The CDR3 bases are TGTGCCAGCAGCTTGGTTCAGGGTCTGGACGAGCAGTACTTC. As protein: CASSLVQGLDEQYF.

This clonotype was seen at least ten times. V is TRBV19 and J is TRBJ1-1, with D perhaps matching TRBD1 (5 bases). Trimming pared 9 bases from V and 3 bases from J, leaving 8 bases between. From germline, CDR1 is LNHDA and CDR2 SQIVND (reference sequence). This CDR3 is 11 amino acids long. The CDR3 here is CASRGDTEAFF. The CDR3 DNA reads as TGTGCCAGCCGGGGGGACACTGAAGCTTTCTTT.

This clonotype was observed many times. V gene TRBV6-2 or TRBV6-3 combines with J gene TRBJ2-6; D remains ambiguous. Germline CDR1 reads MNHEY; CDR2 reads SVGEGT. The V end was cut by 5 bases, the J end by 0 bases, with 8 bases between. This CDR3 is 15 amino acids long. The CDR3 loop reads CASSTRSSGANVLTF. DNA for the CDR3: TGTGCCAGCAGTACGCGGAGCTCTGGGGCCAACGTCCTGACTTTC.

This clonotype was seen at least ten times. This chain links TRBV30 with TRBJ2-7, with 11 bases that match TRBD2. Germline CDR1 reads GTSNPN; CDR2 reads SVGIG (reference sequence). The CDR3 has 14 residues. Unmatched junction bases numbered 6, after V lost 3 bases and J lost 5 bases. In DNA, the CDR3 is TGTGCCTGGAGGCTTAGCGGGAGGGCCCACGAGCAGTACTTC. Amino acid sequence: CAWRLSGRAHEQYF.